These T cell receptor beta chains were read from a single sample in a study of shared clonotypes between healthy human individuals. TCRdb's table, derived via immunoSEQ multiplex PCR, lists solely in-frame clones and lacks some. The repertoire includes some 2 million clones, 85% to 95% of them detected once, and 0.1% to 0.15% sits in the top ten. The sample consisted of naive CD4+ T cells sorted from blood. These receptors all come from a young man in good health. Both conserved end residues are part of each CDR3. Each record gives: J gene, V gene, D gene, CDR3 DNA, CDR3 protein. D genes are given only for firm matches.

TRBJ2-1 TRBV25-1 - TGTGCCAGCAGTGAAGGAAGCGGCCTATTGAATGAGCAGTTCTTC CASSEGSGLLNEQFF
TRBJ2-5 TRBV5-1 TRBD1 TGCGCCAGCAGCTCCGGGACAGGGGGCGAAGAGACCCAGTACTTC CASSSGTGGEETQYF
TRBJ2-1 TRBV5-1 TRBD2 TGCGCCAGCCGATCGGGACTAGCGGCTAACAATGAGCAGTTCTTC CASRSGLAANNEQFF
TRBJ2-7 TRBV10-1 TRBD2 TGCGCCAGCAGTGATAAGACTAGCGGGGGAGATCCCTCCTACGAGCAGTACTTC CASSDKTSGGDPSYEQYF
TRBJ1-5 TRBV2 TRBD1 TGTGCCAGTGATCTAGGGGGACAGCAGCCCCAGCATTTT CASDLGGQQPQHF
TRBJ2-1 TRBV30 - TGTGCCTGGAGTGTGGGGGGTGAGCAGTTCTTC CAWSVGGEQFF
TRBJ1-2 TRBV11-2 - TGTGCCAGCAGTTATGGGGGCCAGAGATCCTATGGCTACACCTTC CASSYGGQRSYGYTF
TRBJ2-3 TRBV11-1 - TGTGCCAGCAGCTTAGACGCGCAGGCAGATACGCAGTATTTT CASSLDAQADTQYF
TRBJ2-3 TRBV5-1 TRBD2 TGCGCCAGCAGTTTCGGGACTAGCGAGACAGATACGCAGTATTTT CASSFGTSETDTQYF
TRBJ2-7 TRBV2 - TGTGCCAGCAGTTGGGAGGCCTACGAGCAGTACTTC CASSWEAYEQYF
TRBJ2-4 TRBV7-9 - TGTGCCAGCAGCTTAGAGGAGTTCGGGGAGTTGGGAGCCAAAAACATTCAGTACTTC CASSLEEFGELGAKNIQYF
TRBJ1-2 TRBV14 - TGTGCCAGCAGCCACGGGCCGGTAATCTATGGCTACACCTTC CASSHGPVIYGYTF
TRBJ2-3 TRBV2 - TGTGCCAGCAGTTTGGGTCGTAACACAGATACGCAGTATTTT CASSLGRNTDTQYF
TRBJ2-1 TRBV6-6 - TGTGCCAGCAGTTACCCCACAGGGGGGGATGAGCAGTTCTTC CASSYPTGGDEQFF
TRBJ1-5 TRBV6-1 TRBD1 TGTGCCAGCAGTGGGGGGACAGTTTCTAATAGCAATCAGCCCCAGCATTTT CASSGGTVSNSNQPQHF
TRBJ1-1 TRBV2 TRBD1 TGTGCCAGCAGTACCGCCACGGACAGGAGAAACACTGAAGCTTTCTTT CASSTATDRRNTEAFF
TRBJ2-6 TRBV2 TRBD1 TGTGCCAGCAGGGGACAGGGAGGAGGGCCAGGGGCCAACGTCCTGACTTTC CASRGQGGGPGANVLTF
TRBJ1-3 TRBV6-5 - TGTGCCAGCAGTTACTTAGGGGAGTCTGGAAACACCATATATTTT CASSYLGESGNTIYF
TRBJ2-7 TRBV21-1 - TGTGCCAGCAGCATAGCGCGCTCCTACGAGCAGTACTTC CASSIARSYEQYF
TRBJ1-1 TRBV5-1 - TGCGCCAGCAGACCCCATGCGGGGGTGGACACTGAAGCTTTCTTT CASRPHAGVDTEAFF
TRBJ2-7 TRBV5-1 - TGCGCCAGCAGCTTGACAGGGTACAGAGGTGAGCAGTACTTC CASSLTGYRGEQYF
TRBJ1-3 TRBV30 - TGTGCCGTGGACATACTCTCTGGAAACACCATATATTTT CAVDILSGNTIYF
TRBJ1-5 TRBV30 - TGTGCCTGGAGTTTACCGGGAAGTCAGCCCCAGCATTTT CAWSLPGSQPQHF
TRBJ1-1 TRBV7-9 TRBD1 TGTGCCAGCAGCTTAGCGGGGAGGACAGGGGTGAACACTGAAGCTTTCTTT CASSLAGRTGVNTEAFF